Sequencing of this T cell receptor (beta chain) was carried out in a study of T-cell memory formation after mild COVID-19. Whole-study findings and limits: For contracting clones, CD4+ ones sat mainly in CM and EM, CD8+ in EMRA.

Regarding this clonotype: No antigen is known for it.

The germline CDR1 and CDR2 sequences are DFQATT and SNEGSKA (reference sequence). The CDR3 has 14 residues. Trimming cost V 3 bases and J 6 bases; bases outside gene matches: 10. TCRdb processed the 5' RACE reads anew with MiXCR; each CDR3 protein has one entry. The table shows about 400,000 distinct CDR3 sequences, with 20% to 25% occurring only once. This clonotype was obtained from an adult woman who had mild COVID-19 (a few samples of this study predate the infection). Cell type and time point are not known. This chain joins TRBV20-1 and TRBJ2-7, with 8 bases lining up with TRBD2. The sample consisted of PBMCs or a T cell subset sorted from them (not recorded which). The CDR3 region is CSARPPAGAGEQYF. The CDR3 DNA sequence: TGCAGTGCTAGGCCCCCAGCGGGAGCGGGCGAGCAGTACTTC.